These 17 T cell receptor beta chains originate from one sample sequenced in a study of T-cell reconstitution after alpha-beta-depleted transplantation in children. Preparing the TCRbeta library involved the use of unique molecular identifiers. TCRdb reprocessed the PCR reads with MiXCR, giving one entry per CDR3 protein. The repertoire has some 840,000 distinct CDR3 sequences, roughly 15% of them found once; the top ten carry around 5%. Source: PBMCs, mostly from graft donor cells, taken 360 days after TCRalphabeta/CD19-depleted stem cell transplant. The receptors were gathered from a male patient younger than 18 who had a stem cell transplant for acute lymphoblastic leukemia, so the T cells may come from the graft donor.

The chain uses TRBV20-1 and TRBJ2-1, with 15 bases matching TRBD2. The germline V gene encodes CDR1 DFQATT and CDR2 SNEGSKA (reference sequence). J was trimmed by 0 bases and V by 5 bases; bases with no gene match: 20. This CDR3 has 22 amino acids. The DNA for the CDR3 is TGCAGTGCTCACCGGACAGGGCTGGGACTAGCGGGAGGCCAAAGCTCCTACAATGAGCAGTTCTTC. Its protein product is CSAHRTGLGLAGGQSSYNEQFF.

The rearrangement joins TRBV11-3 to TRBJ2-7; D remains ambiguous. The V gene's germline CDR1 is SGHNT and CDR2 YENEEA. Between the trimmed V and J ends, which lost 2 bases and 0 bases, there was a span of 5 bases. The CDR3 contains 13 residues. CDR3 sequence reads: CASSLMFSYEQYF. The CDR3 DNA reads TGTGCCAGCAGCTTAATGTTCTCCTACGAGCAGTACTTC.

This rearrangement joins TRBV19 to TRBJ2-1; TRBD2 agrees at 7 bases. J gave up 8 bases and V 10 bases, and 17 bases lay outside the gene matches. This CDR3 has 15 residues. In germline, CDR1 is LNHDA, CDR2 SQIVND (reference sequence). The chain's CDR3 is CATKGLAAVEDEQFF. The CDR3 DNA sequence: TGTGCCACCAAGGGCCTAGCGGCAGTTGAGGATGAGCAGTTCTTC. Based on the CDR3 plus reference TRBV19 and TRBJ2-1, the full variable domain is DGGITQSPKYLFRKEGQNVTLSCEQNLNHDAMYWYRQDPGQGLRLIYYSQIVNDFQKGDIAEGYSVSREKKESFPLTVTSAQKNPTAFYLCATKGLAAVEDEQFFGPGTRLTVL.

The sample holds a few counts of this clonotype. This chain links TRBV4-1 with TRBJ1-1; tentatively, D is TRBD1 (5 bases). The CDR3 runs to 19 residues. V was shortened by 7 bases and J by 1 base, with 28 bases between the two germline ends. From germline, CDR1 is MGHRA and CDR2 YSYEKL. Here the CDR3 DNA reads TGCGCCAGCAATAACGGGCGGTTTGGGGCGACCAAAACGAACACTGAAGCTTTCTTT. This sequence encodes CASNNGRFGATKTNTEAFF.

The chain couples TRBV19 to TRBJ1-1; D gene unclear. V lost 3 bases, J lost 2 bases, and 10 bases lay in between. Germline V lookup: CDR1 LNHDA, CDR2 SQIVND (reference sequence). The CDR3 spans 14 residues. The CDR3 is CASSMAHFNTEAFF. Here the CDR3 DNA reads TGTGCCAGTAGTATGGCCCACTTCAACACTGAAGCTTTCTTT. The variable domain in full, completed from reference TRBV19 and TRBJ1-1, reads DGGITQSPKYLFRKEGQNVTLSCEQNLNHDAMYWYRQDPGQGLRLIYYSQIVNDFQKGDIAEGYSVSREKKESFPLTVTSAQKNPTAFYLCASSMAHFNTEAFFGQGTRLTVV.

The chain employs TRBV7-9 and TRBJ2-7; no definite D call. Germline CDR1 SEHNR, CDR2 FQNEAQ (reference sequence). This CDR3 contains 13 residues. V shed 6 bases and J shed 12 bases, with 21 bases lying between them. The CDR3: CASSMAVLGFAYF. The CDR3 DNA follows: TGTGCCAGCAGTATGGCCGTCCTAGGGTTCGCGTACTTC.

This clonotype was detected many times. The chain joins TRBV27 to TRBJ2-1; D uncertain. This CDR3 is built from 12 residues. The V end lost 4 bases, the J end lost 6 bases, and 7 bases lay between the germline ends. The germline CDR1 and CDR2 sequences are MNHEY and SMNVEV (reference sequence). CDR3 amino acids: CASSSHVNEQFF. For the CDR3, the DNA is TGTGCCAGCAGTTCCCATGTCAATGAGCAGTTCTTC.

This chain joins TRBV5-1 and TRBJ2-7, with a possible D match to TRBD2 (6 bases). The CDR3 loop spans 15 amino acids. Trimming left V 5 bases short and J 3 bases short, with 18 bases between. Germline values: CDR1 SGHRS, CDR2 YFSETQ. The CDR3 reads CASRLGRDDLYEQYF. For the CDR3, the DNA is TGCGCCAGCAGATTAGGGCGGGATGATCTCTACGAGCAGTACTTC.

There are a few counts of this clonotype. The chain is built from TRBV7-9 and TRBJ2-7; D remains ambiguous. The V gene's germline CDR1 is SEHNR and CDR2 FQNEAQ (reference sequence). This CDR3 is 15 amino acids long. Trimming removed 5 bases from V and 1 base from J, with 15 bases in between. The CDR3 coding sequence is TGTGCCAGCAGCGAACAGTTGAGAGGATCCTACGAGCAGTACTTC. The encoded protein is CASSEQLRGSYEQYF.

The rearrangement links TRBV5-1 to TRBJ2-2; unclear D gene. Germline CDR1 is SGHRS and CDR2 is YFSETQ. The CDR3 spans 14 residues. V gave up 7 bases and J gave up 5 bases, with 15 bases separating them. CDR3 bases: TGCGCCAGCGGTGCCCCTGTGGAAACCGGGGAGCTGTTTTTT. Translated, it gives CASGAPVETGELFF.

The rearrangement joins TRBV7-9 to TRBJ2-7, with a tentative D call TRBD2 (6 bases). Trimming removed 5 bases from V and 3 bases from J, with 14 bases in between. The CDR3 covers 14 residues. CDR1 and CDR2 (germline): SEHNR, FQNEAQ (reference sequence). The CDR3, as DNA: TGTGCCAGCAGCCCCCGACTAGGTTACTACGAGCAGTACTTC. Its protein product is CASSPRLGYYEQYF.

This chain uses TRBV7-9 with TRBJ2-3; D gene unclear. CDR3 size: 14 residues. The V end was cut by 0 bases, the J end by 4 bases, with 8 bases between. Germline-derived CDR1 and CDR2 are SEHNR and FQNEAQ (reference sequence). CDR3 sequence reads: CASSLARPPDTQYF. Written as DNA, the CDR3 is TGTGCCAGCAGCTTAGCCAGACCCCCAGATACGCAGTATTTT.

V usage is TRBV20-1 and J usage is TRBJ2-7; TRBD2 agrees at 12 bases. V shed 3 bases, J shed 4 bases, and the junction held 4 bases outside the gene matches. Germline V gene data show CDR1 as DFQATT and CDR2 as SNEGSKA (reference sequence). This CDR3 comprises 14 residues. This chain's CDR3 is CSASPSGRGYEQYF. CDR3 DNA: TGCAGTGCTAGTCCTAGCGGGAGGGGGTACGAGCAGTACTTC.

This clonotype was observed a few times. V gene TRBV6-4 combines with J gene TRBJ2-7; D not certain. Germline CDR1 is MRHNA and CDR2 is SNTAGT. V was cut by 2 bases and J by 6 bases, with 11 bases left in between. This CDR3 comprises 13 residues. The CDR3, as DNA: TGTGCCAGCAGTGACGGCCTGCTGGGCGAGCAGTACTTC. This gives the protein CASSDGLLGEQYF.

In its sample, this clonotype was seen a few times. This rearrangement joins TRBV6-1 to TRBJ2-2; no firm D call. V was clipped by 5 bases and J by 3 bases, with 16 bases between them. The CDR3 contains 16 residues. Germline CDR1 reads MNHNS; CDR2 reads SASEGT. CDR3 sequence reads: CASSLQAPAYTGELFF. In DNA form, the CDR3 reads TGTGCCAGCAGTCTCCAGGCTCCCGCTTACACCGGGGAGCTGTTTTTT.

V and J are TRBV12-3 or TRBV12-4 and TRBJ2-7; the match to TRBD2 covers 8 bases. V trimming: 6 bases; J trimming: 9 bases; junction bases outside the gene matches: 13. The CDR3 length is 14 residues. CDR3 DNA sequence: TGTGCCAGCAGAACCGGGACTAGTACGGCCGTGCAGTACTTC. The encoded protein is CASRTGTSTAVQYF.

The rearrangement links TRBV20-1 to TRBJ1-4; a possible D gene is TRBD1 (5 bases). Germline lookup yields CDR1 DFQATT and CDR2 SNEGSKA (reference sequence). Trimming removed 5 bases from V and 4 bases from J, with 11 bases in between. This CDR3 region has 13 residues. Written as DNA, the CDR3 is TGCAGTGCTGGAACAGGAGTTAATGAAAAACTGTTTTTT. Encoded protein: CSAGTGVNEKLFF.